The clone carrying this T cell receptor beta chain was picked up many times. MiXCR, applied by TCRdb to the 5' RACE reads, yields one record per CDR3 protein. This table holds 240,000 or so distinct CDR3 sequences, around 9.1% found once. The data were obtained in a study of CD8 T cells in ankylosing spondylitis. The CDR3 contains 17 residues. From germline, CDR1 is SGHKS and CDR2 YYEKEE (reference sequence). V lost 2 bases to trimming and J lost 4 bases, with 21 bases between them. The sample taken for sequencing was blood, either unsorted or a sorted T cell fraction (not recorded which). The clonotype comes from a male donor with ankylosing spondylitis or in good health (not recorded which). The gene calls are TRBV5-5 and TRBJ1-2, with a tentative D call TRBD1 (5 bases). The CDR3 region is CASSFSTVDPAAYGYTF. The CDR3 DNA reads TGTGCCAGCAGCTTCTCGACAGTGGATCCCGCGGCCTATGGCTACACCTTC.